A selection of T cell receptor beta chains follows, all from one sample in a study of blood T cell repertoires in COVID-19. TCRdb's copy holds only in-frame clones and misses some; the assay was immunoSEQ multiplex PCR. The sample lists approximately 210,000 clones, roughly four fifths occurring once. Sequenced sample: PBMCs or T cells enriched from blood (not recorded which). These receptors all stem from a man aged 35 to 55 who had recovered from COVID-19. Both conserved end residues are part of each CDR3. D genes are given only for firm matches. Some rows mark clone size as missing; the rest say once, few, many or name a class of expanded clone.

v_gene: TRBV11-2; abundance: -; j_gene: TRBJ2-7; d_gene: TRBD1; CDR3aa: CASSLIRGYSYEQYF; CDR3nt: TGTGCCAGCAGCTTAATCAGGGGGTACTCCTACGAGCAGTACTTC
v_gene: TRBV7-9; abundance: -; j_gene: TRBJ2-7; d_gene: -; CDR3aa: CASSLYRGSAYEQYF; CDR3nt: TGTGCCAGCAGCTTATATCGGGGGTCCGCCTACGAGCAGTACTTC
v_gene: TRBV18; abundance: -; j_gene: TRBJ2-3; d_gene: -; CDR3aa: CASSGEADTQYF; CDR3nt: TGTGCCAGCTCAGGAGAGGCAGATACGCAGTATTTT
v_gene: TRBV27; abundance: -; j_gene: TRBJ1-2; d_gene: TRBD1; CDR3aa: CASSRTTGGSSYGYTF; CDR3nt: TGTGCCAGCAGTCGAACGACAGGGGGCTCTAGCTATGGCTACACCTTC
v_gene: TRBV19; abundance: -; j_gene: TRBJ2-5; d_gene: TRBD2; CDR3aa: CASSSLAGQETQYF; CDR3nt: TGTGCCAGTAGTTCGCTAGCGGGACAAGAGACCCAGTACTTC
v_gene: TRBV5-5; abundance: -; j_gene: TRBJ1-2; d_gene: TRBD1; CDR3aa: CASSVPRQGVEGYTF; CDR3nt: TGTGCCAGCAGCGTTCCCAGACAGGGCGTGGAGGGCTACACCTTC
v_gene: TRBV2; abundance: once; j_gene: TRBJ2-1; d_gene: TRBD1; CDR3aa: CASRQGLANEQFF; CDR3nt: TGTGCCAGCAGACAGGGGCTCGCCAATGAGCAGTTCTTC
v_gene: TRBV11-2; abundance: -; j_gene: TRBJ2-7; d_gene: TRBD1; CDR3aa: CASSLGGTGAWMHSF; CDR3nt: TGTGCCAGCAGCTTAGGCGGGACAGGGGCCTGGATGCATAGTTTC
v_gene: TRBV9; abundance: -; j_gene: TRBJ2-3; d_gene: TRBD2; CDR3aa: CASSVIGGGPGDTQYF; CDR3nt: TGTGCCAGCAGCGTGATTGGGGGAGGGCCTGGAGATACGCAGTATTTT
v_gene: TRBV30; abundance: -; j_gene: TRBJ1-3; d_gene: -; CDR3aa: CAWSDHTGTGNTIYF; CDR3nt: TGTGCCTGGAGCGATCATACAGGGACTGGAAACACCATATATTTT
v_gene: TRBV18; abundance: -; j_gene: TRBJ2-3; d_gene: -; CDR3aa: CASSPGTDTQYF; CDR3nt: TGTGCCAGCTCACCCGGCACAGATACGCAGTATTTT
v_gene: TRBV9; abundance: -; j_gene: TRBJ2-2; d_gene: -; CDR3aa: CASSQATAPSNTGELFF; CDR3nt: TGTGCCAGCAGCCAGGCGACAGCCCCTTCTAACACCGGGGAGCTGTTTTTT
v_gene: TRBV7-8; abundance: -; j_gene: TRBJ1-1; d_gene: TRBD1; CDR3aa: CASSREQGVTEAFF; CDR3nt: TGTGCCAGCAGCCGGGAACAGGGGGTCACTGAAGCTTTCTTT
v_gene: TRBV2; abundance: -; j_gene: TRBJ2-7; d_gene: TRBD1; CDR3aa: CASSLDRGYEQYF; CDR3nt: TGTGCCAGCAGTCTAGACAGGGGTTACGAGCAGTACTTC
v_gene: TRBV7-2; abundance: -; j_gene: TRBJ2-3; d_gene: -; CDR3aa: CASSLGGSPLGTDTQYF; CDR3nt: TGTGCCAGCAGCTTAGGGGGCAGTCCCCTTGGCACAGATACGCAGTATTTT
v_gene: TRBV7-2; abundance: -; j_gene: TRBJ2-7; d_gene: TRBD1; CDR3aa: CASSLGDRSSYEQYF; CDR3nt: TGTGCCAGCAGCTTAGGGGACAGAAGCTCCTACGAGCAGTACTTC
v_gene: TRBV5-1; abundance: -; j_gene: TRBJ1-1; d_gene: TRBD1; CDR3aa: CASSLTGARNTEAFF; CDR3nt: TGCGCCAGCAGCTTGACAGGGGCGCGGAACACTGAAGCTTTCTTT
v_gene: TRBV3-1/TRBV3-2; abundance: -; j_gene: TRBJ2-7; d_gene: -; CDR3aa: CASNTRGGYEQYF; CDR3nt: TGTGCCAGCAATACAAGGGGGGGCTACGAGCAGTACTTC
v_gene: TRBV9; abundance: once; j_gene: TRBJ2-1; d_gene: TRBD2; CDR3aa: CASSAPGGAYNEQFF; CDR3nt: TGTGCCAGCAGCGCCCCGGGGGGGGCCTACAATGAGCAGTTCTTC
v_gene: TRBV23-1; abundance: -; j_gene: TRBJ2-2; d_gene: TRBD1; CDR3aa: CASSQSTRGGRGTEQNTGELFF; CDR3nt: TGCGCCAGCAGTCAATCGACGAGAGGCGGTAGGGGGACAGAACAGAACACCGGGGAGCTGTTTTTT
v_gene: TRBV18; abundance: -; j_gene: TRBJ1-1; d_gene: TRBD1; CDR3aa: CASSPGRRQGTEAFF; CDR3nt: TGTGCCAGCTCACCGGGTAGGAGACAGGGGACTGAAGCTTTCTTT
v_gene: TRBV5-1; abundance: -; j_gene: TRBJ1-3; d_gene: -; CDR3aa: CASSPEGGGNTIYF; CDR3nt: TGCGCCAGCAGCCCGGAGGGCGGTGGAAACACCATATATTTT
v_gene: TRBV5-8; abundance: -; j_gene: TRBJ1-3; d_gene: -; CDR3aa: CASSLAVNSGNTIYF; CDR3nt: TGTGCCAGCAGCTTGGCTGTTAACTCTGGAAACACCATATATTTT
v_gene: TRBV28; abundance: -; j_gene: TRBJ2-2; d_gene: TRBD1; CDR3aa: CASSTRQGITGELFF; CDR3nt: TGTGCCAGCAGTACACGACAGGGAATTACCGGGGAGCTGTTTTTT
v_gene: TRBV9; abundance: -; j_gene: TRBJ2-1; d_gene: TRBD2; CDR3aa: CASSDSGGNYNEQFF; CDR3nt: TGTGCCAGCAGCGATAGCGGGGGGAACTACAATGAGCAGTTCTTC
v_gene: TRBV5-1; abundance: -; j_gene: TRBJ2-1; d_gene: TRBD2; CDR3aa: CASTGLGNEQFF; CDR3nt: TGCGCCAGCACTGGACTAGGGAATGAGCAGTTCTTC
v_gene: TRBV7-2; abundance: -; j_gene: TRBJ1-4; d_gene: -; CDR3aa: CASSPSGGHLEKLFF; CDR3nt: TGTGCCAGCAGCCCATCGGGGGGCCACTTGGAAAAACTGTTTTTT
v_gene: TRBV4-3; abundance: -; j_gene: TRBJ2-7; d_gene: TRBD1; CDR3aa: CASSHGRGYEQYF; CDR3nt: TGCGCCAGCAGCCATGGCAGGGGGTACGAGCAGTACTTC
v_gene: TRBV5-1; abundance: few; j_gene: TRBJ1-6; d_gene: TRBD1; CDR3aa: CASSLGRQGRARERISPLHF; CDR3nt: TGCGCCAGCAGCTTGGGGCGACAGGGTCGAGCCCGAGAGAGAATTTCACCCCTCCACTTT
v_gene: TRBV19; abundance: -; j_gene: TRBJ2-7; d_gene: TRBD2; CDR3aa: CASSIQAGDSYEQYF; CDR3nt: TGTGCCAGTAGTATTCAAGCGGGGGACTCCTACGAGCAGTACTTC
v_gene: TRBV28; abundance: -; j_gene: TRBJ1-2; d_gene: TRBD1; CDR3aa: CASSLSSGGKYYGYTF; CDR3nt: TGTGCCAGCAGTTTATCATCAGGGGGAAAATACTATGGCTACACCTTC
v_gene: TRBV28; abundance: -; j_gene: TRBJ2-1; d_gene: -; CDR3aa: CASSLTGGSYEQFF; CDR3nt: TGTGCCAGCAGTTTGACGGGGGGCTCATATGAGCAGTTCTTC
v_gene: TRBV30; abundance: -; j_gene: TRBJ2-1; d_gene: -; CDR3aa: CAWSSQGHEQFF; CDR3nt: TGTGCCTGGAGTTCCCAGGGCCATGAGCAGTTCTTC
v_gene: TRBV14; abundance: -; j_gene: TRBJ2-7; d_gene: TRBD2; CDR3aa: CASSQIAGASYEQYF; CDR3nt: TGTGCCAGCAGCCAGATAGCGGGGGCATCCTACGAGCAGTACTTC
v_gene: TRBV14; abundance: few; j_gene: TRBJ1-2; d_gene: -; CDR3aa: CASSQERGSYGYTF; CDR3nt: TGTGCCAGCAGCCAAGAGAGGGGGAGCTATGGCTACACCTTC
v_gene: TRBV24-1; abundance: -; j_gene: TRBJ1-5; d_gene: -; CDR3aa: CATGSTGGGYSNQPQHF; CDR3nt: TGTGCCACCGGGTCCACTGGGGGAGGATATAGCAATCAGCCCCAGCATTTT
v_gene: TRBV9; abundance: -; j_gene: TRBJ1-2; d_gene: TRBD1; CDR3aa: CASSLMTGGDYGYTF; CDR3nt: TGTGCCAGCAGCCTCATGACAGGGGGTGACTATGGCTACACCTTC
v_gene: TRBV7-9; abundance: many; j_gene: TRBJ1-2; d_gene: -; CDR3aa: CASSLRAEGYGYTF; CDR3nt: TGTGCCAGCAGCTTAAGGGCCGAGGGCTATGGCTACACCTTC
v_gene: TRBV15; abundance: many; j_gene: TRBJ2-2; d_gene: TRBD2; CDR3aa: CATSRGRTSGRYRTGELFF; CDR3nt: TGTGCCACCAGCAGAGGGCGGACTAGCGGGAGGTATCGGACCGGGGAGCTGTTTTTT
v_gene: TRBV7-2; abundance: -; j_gene: TRBJ1-6; d_gene: TRBD1; CDR3aa: CASSLRTGEGYSPLHF; CDR3nt: TGTGCCAGCAGCTTAAGGACAGGGGAAGGGTATTCACCCCTCCACTTT
v_gene: TRBV19; abundance: -; j_gene: TRBJ2-3; d_gene: -; CDR3aa: CASSPYPGDTQYF; CDR3nt: TGTGCCAGTAGTCCGTACCCGGGAGATACGCAGTATTTT
v_gene: TRBV4-1; abundance: -; j_gene: TRBJ1-5; d_gene: -; CDR3aa: CASSQDGRDNQPQHF; CDR3nt: TGCGCCAGCAGCCAAGATGGACGGGACAATCAGCCCCAGCATTTT
v_gene: TRBV7-2; abundance: -; j_gene: TRBJ2-3; d_gene: -; CDR3aa: CASSSPTGSTSTDTQYF; CDR3nt: TGTGCCAGCAGCTCCCCCACAGGAAGCACTAGCACAGATACGCAGTATTTT